This T cell receptor (beta chain) comes out of a study of blood T cell repertoires in COVID-19 (dated by TCRdb to between 2020 and 2021). About the study as a whole: Collaborator samples came from the United States, Italy and Spain and covered acute and convalescent phases of COVID-19. Nearly every sample came with metadata listing a de-identified subject ID, COVID-19 status, age in years and sex. HLA class I and class II types, where available, came from metadata supplied by the sample provider rather than from assay-based typing. Samples came from the ongoing ImmuneRACE study (first 160 participants) plus 1,254 subjects from 6 global collaborators. The dataset comprised deeply sampled blood TCRbeta repertoires from subjects exposed to, actively infected with, or recovered from COVID-19. The prospective study material was composed of cDNA or gDNA derived from T cells, B-cell-depleted T cells, or PBMCs. A freely available public database, intended as a resource for researchers studying the immune response to SARS-CoV-2, is where the repertoires were released. What the authors observed across the whole study: The amount of clinical and demographic metadata varied by source and participant and was provided uncurated.

Remarks on this clone: Its antigen has not been determined. No much larger clone exists at a distance of one base, and base qualities are not known.

V is cut by 2 bases and J by 3 bases, and the space between the germline ends is 10 bases. Taken from cysteine to phenylalanine, the CDR3 has 14 residues. CDR3 DNA is the only sequence kept; it has 42 bases, read in frame from the first base. Reading the germline V gene (reference sequence) gives CDR1 LGHDT and CDR2 YNNKEL. Participants in the prospective study were enrolled through a virtual design, were aged about 18 to 90 years, and lived in some 24 United States geographic areas. To assign participants to cohorts, the prospective study relied on clinical history that participants themselves reported in a screening survey and a study questionnaire. For ImmuneRACE Cohort 3, a participant was defined as recovered based on two consecutive negative NP/OP PCR tests, clearance by a healthcare professional, or resolution of symptoms. Each participant in the prospective study had whole blood, serum and a nasopharyngeal or oropharyngeal swab collected by mobile phlebotomists. Participants in the prospective study had the option to provide additional blood draws and questionnaires over a roughly 2-month period. Before DNA extraction, prospective study blood samples were shipped either frozen or at room temperature.

TCRbeta CDR3 regions were amplified from genomic DNA using the immunoSEQ Assay, a bias-controlled multiplex PCR. Turning to the authors' computational methods: The number of nucleated cells in each sample was estimated from the amplification of reference gene primers within the assay. Sequence reads were collapsed and filtered to measure the absolute abundance of every unique TCRbeta CDR3 rearrangement. For each sample, productive Simpson clonality was calculated as the square root of Simpson's diversity index over productive rearrangements. The immuneACCESS repertoire file appears here via TCRdb, limited to in-frame rearrangements. These files lack a portion of the clones; in checked studies, under half of the deficit traces to unresolved V genes, and the cause of the others is not known. Clonal size and the V and J genes are those of that table, whereas D and trimming came from the DNA. Counted in this sample were hundreds of thousands of clones; approximately 86% of them appeared once. The ten largest clones represent around 9% of the sample.

The source is a young woman who had recovered from COVID-19. The sequenced material came from PBMCs or T cells enriched from blood (not recorded which). In this chain, TRBV3-1 (or the pseudogene TRBV3-2) is recombined with TRBJ1-2, with a weak D call of TRBD1 (6 bases match). At the DNA level, the sequence is TGTGCCAGCAGCCAATCTGAGGGGGACTATGGCTACACCTTC. Its protein product is CASSQSEGDYGYTF.